This TCR beta chain was sequenced for a study of blood T cell repertoires in COVID-19 (dated by TCRdb to 2020 to 2022). About the full investigation: The collaborator samples originated in the United States, Italy and Spain and spanned the acute and convalescent phases of COVID-19. The material from the prospective study consisted of cDNA or gDNA derived from T cells, B-cell-depleted T cells, or PBMCs. The repertoires were released in a freely available public database intended as a resource for research on the immune response to SARS-CoV-2. Samples were obtained from the ongoing ImmuneRACE study (first 160 participants) and from some 1,200 subjects provided by 6 global collaborators. HLA class I and class II types, where available, came from metadata supplied by the sample provider rather than from assay-based typing. Sample metadata almost always included a de-identified subject ID, COVID-19 status, age in years and sex. Subjects who had been exposed to COVID-19, were actively infected with it, or had recovered from it provided the deeply sampled blood TCRbeta repertoires that made up the dataset. The paper's findings and limits, for the study overall: How much clinical and demographic metadata was included differed by source and by participant, and the metadata was provided uncurated.

Enrolling through a virtual design, the prospective study's participants ranged in age from roughly 18 to 95 years and lived across approximately 25 United States geographic areas. To assign participants to cohorts, the prospective study relied on clinical history that participants themselves reported in a screening survey and a study questionnaire. Recovered participants in ImmuneRACE Cohort 3 were defined by two consecutive negative NP/OP PCR tests, clearance by a healthcare professional, or resolution of symptoms. Each participant in the prospective study had whole blood, serum and a nasopharyngeal or oropharyngeal swab collected by mobile phlebotomists. Participants in the prospective study had the option to provide additional blood draws and questionnaires over a roughly 2-month period. Prospective study blood samples were shipped either frozen or at room temperature before DNA extraction.

As for this clone: Which antigen it targets is not known. Per-base qualities were not stored, and no clone one base away is much larger.

TCRbeta CDR3 regions were amplified from genomic DNA by means of the immunoSEQ Assay, a bias-controlled multiplex PCR. In the authors' own workflow: Within the assay, amplification of reference gene primers was used to estimate how many nucleated cells each sample contained. Sequence reads were collapsed and filtered to measure the absolute abundance of every unique TCRbeta CDR3 rearrangement. Productive Simpson clonality was computed per sample as the square root of Simpson's diversity index over productive rearrangements. Imported from immuneACCESS, the table was reduced by TCRdb to in-frame sequences with V and J called. These copies leave out some clones; in studies compared against another copy, an unresolved V gene accounts for under half, and the cause of the remainder is not known. V and J calls and clone size are as listed in that table; D and trimming were resolved from the DNA. For this sample the table gives about 310,000 clones, of which nearly 90% were detected only once. The top ten clones comprise roughly a tenth of the sample.

Trimming at the junction amounts to 0 bases on V and 10 bases on J, and the germline ends lie 12 bases apart. Measured from the cysteine to the phenylalanine, the CDR3 is 14 residues long. CDR3 DNA only is kept here, 42 bases in frame from base 1. CDR1 LGHNA and CDR2 YNFKEQ were looked up in the germline V gene. The sequence was obtained from a woman aged 30 to 39 who had recovered from COVID-19. This chain joins TRBV4-2 to TRBJ1-4; possibly the D gene is TRBD1, per 6 matching bases. Sequenced sample: PBMCs or T cells enriched from blood (not recorded which). Here the CDR3 is given as CASSQEQGAGKLFF. DNA sequence: TGTGCCAGCAGCCAAGAACAGGGCGCAGGAAAACTGTTTTTT.